This TCR beta chain appears in the sequencing data of a study of cytomegalovirus exposure and HLA in healthy donors. As concerns this clone: Its antigen is undetermined.

Libraries were prepared by immunoSEQ multiplex PCR; TCRdb keeps only in-frame clonotypes and omits some of them. There are over 110,000 clones in the sample; more than 75% occur only once, and approximately 8.7% lies in the top ten. Study-level findings and limits: Researchers counted 164 TCR beta chains as cytomegalovirus-associated.

The CDR3 is 11 residues long. Germline V gene lookup returns CDR1 SGHRS and CDR2 YFSETQ. The junction had 6 bases not matched to a gene; V was cut back by 4 bases and J by 15 bases. Input material: PBMCs. This receptor was taken from a man younger than 30 in good health and CMV-seropositive. The V call is TRBV5-1, the J call TRBJ2-3; TRBD2 matches at 9 bases. CDR3: CASSHGTSNYF. The CDR3 region has the DNA TGCGCCAGCAGCCACGGGACTAGCAACTATTTT.